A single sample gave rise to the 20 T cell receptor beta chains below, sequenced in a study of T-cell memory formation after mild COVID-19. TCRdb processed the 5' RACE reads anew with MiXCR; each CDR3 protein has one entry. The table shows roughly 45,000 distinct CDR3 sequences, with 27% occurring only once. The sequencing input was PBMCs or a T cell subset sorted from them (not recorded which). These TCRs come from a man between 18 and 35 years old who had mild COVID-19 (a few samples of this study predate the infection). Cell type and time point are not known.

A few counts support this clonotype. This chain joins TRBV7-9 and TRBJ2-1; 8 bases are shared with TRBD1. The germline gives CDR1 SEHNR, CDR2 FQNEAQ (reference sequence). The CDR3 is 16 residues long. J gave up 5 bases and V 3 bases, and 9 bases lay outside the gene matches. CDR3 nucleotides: TGTGCCAGCAGCTTGGGGCGGACAGGGCCGCACAATGAGCAGTTCTTC. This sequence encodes CASSLGRTGPHNEQFF. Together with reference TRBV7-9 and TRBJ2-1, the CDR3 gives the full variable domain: DTGVSQNPRHKITKRGQNVTFRCDPISEHNRLYWYRQTLGQGPEFLTYFQNEAQLEKSRLLSDRFSAERPKGSFSTLEIQRTEQGDSAMYLCASSLGRTGPHNEQFFGPGTRLTVL.

CDR3 coding DNA: TGTGCCAGCAGCTTAGTCGGGGGAGGTAATGAGCAGTTCTTC. Translated, it gives CASSLVGGGNEQFF. The chain couples TRBV7-3 to TRBJ2-1; D may be TRBD2 (6 bases). The germline CDR1 and CDR2 sequences are SGHTA and FQGTGA. The CDR3 covers 14 residues. Trimming shortened V by 2 bases and J by 7 bases, and 12 bases separated the two germline ends.

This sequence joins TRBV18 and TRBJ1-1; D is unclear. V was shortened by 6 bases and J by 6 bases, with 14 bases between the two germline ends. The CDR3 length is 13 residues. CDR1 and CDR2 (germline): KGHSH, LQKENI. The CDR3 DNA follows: TGTGCCAGCTCTCCGGAGGGTACCCCTGAAGCTTTCTTT. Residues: CASSPEGTPEAFF.

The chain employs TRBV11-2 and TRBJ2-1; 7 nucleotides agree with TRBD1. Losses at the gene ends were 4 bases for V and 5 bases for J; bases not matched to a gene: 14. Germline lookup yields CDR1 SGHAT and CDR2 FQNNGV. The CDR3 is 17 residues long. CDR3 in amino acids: CASSSAFRTGYNNEQFF. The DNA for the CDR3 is TGTGCCAGCAGCTCCGCCTTTCGGACAGGATACAACAATGAGCAGTTCTTC.

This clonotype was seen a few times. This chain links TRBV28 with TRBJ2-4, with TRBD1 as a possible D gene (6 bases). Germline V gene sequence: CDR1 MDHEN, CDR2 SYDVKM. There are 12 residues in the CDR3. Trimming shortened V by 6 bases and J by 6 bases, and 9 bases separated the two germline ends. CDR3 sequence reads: CASRDRRNIQYF. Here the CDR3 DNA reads TGTGCCAGCAGAGACAGGAGAAACATTCAGTACTTC.

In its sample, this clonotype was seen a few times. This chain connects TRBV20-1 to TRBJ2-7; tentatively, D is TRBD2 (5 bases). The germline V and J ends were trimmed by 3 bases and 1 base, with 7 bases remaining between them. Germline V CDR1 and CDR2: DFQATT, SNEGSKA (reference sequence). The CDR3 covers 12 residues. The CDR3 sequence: CSASTGSYEQYF. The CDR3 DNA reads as TGCAGTGCTAGCACGGGGTCCTACGAGCAGTACTTC.

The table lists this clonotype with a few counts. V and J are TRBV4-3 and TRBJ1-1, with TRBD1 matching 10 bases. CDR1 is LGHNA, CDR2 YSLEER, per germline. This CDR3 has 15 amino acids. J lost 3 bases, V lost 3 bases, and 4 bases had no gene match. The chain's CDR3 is CASSQFGTGDTEAFF. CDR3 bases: TGCGCCAGCAGCCAGTTTGGGACAGGGGACACTGAAGCTTTCTTT.

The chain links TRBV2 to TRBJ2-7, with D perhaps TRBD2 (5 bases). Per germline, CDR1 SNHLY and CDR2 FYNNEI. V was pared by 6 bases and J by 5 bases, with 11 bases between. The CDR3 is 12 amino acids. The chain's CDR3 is CASRGEPNEQYF. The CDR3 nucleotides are TGTGCCAGCAGGGGAGAACCTAACGAGCAGTACTTC.

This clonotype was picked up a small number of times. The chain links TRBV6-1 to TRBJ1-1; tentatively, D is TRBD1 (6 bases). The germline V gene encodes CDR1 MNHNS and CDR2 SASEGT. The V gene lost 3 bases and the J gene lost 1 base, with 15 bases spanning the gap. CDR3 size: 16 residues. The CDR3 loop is CASSEYVGAENTEAFF. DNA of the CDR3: TGTGCCAGCAGTGAGTATGTGGGGGCTGAGAACACTGAAGCTTTCTTT.

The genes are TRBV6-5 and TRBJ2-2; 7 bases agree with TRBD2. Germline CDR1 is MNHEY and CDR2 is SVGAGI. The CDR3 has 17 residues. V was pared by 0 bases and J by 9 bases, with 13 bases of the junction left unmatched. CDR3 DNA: TGTGCCAGCAGTTACTCAGCCGGGACCACGAGCGGGAGGGAGCTGTTTTTT. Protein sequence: CASSYSAGTTSGRELFF.

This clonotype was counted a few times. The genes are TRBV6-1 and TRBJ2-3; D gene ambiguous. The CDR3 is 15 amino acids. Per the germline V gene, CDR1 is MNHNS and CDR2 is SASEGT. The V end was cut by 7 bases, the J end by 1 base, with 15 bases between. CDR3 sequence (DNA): TGTGCCAGCACCGCCGGGCACCCGGGCACAGATACGCAGTATTTT. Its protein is CASTAGHPGTDTQYF.

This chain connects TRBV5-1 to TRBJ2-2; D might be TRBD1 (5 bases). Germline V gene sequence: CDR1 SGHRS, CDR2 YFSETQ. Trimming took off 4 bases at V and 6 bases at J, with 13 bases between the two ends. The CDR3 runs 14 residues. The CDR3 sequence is CASSGFLGAGELFF. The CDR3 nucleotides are TGCGCCAGCAGCGGATTTTTAGGGGCCGGGGAGCTGTTTTTT.

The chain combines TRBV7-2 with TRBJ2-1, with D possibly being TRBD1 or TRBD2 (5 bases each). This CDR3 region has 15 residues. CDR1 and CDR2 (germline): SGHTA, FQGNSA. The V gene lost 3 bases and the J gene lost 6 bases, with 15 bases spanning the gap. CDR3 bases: TGTGCCAGCAGCTTGGGGGTAGTACTTCCCAATGAGCAGTTCTTC. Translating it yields CASSLGVVLPNEQFF.

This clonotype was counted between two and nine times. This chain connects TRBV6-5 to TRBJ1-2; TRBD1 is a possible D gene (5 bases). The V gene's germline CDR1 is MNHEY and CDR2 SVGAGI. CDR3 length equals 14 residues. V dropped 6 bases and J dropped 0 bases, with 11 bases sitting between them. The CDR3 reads CASRGPRTNYGYTF. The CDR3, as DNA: TGTGCCAGCAGGGGGCCTCGGACTAACTATGGCTACACCTTC.

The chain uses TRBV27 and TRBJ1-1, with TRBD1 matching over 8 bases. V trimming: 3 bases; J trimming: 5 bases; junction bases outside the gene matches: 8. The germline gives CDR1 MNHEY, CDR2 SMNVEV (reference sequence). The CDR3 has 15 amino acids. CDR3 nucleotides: TGTGCCAGCAGTTTGGGGAACAGGGGGTGGACTGAAGCTTTCTTT. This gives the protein CASSLGNRGWTEAFF.

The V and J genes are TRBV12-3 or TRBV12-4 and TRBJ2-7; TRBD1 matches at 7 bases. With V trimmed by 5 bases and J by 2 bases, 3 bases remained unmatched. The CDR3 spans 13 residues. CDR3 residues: CASSGDSPYEQYF. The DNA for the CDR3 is TGTGCCAGCAGTGGGGACAGTCCCTACGAGCAGTACTTC.

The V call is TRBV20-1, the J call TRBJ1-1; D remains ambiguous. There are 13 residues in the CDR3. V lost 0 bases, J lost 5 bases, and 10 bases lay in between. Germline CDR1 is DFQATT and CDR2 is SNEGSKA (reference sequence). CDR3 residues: CSARDFRRTEAFF. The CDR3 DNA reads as TGCAGTGCTAGAGATTTTCGGAGGACTGAAGCTTTCTTT.

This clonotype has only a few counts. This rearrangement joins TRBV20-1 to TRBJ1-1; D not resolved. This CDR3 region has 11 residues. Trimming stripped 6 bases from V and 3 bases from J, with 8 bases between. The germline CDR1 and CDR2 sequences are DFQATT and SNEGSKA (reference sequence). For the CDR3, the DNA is TGCAGTGCCCCAAGGGACACTGAAGCTTTCTTT. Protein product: CSAPRDTEAFF.

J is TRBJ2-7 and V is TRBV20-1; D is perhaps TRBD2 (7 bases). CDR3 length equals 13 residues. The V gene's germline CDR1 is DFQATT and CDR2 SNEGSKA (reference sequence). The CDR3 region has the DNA TGCAGTGCTAGAGAGCCCCTCATGGGGGGGGGGACAGTC. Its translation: CSAREPLMGGGTV.

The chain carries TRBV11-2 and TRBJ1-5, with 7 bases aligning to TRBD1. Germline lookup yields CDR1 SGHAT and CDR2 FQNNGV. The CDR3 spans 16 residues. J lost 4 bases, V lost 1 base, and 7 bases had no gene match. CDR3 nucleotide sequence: TGTGCCAGCAGCTTAGCCGCGACAGGGAGGAATCAGCCCCAGCATTTT. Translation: CASSLAATGRNQPQHF.